This record concerns one T cell receptor beta chain sequence. This sample is part of a study of blood T cell repertoires in COVID-19. Clones were sequenced by immunoSEQ multiplex PCR, and TCRdb holds only the in-frame ones, with some missing. In the table there are about 200,000 clones, around 80% of which are singletons. CDR3 size: 15 residues. The trim removed 6 bases at V and 1 base at J, leaving 5 bases unmatched. Looked up from germline, CDR1 is MDHEN and CDR2 is SYDVKM. Input material: peripheral blood. The chain joins TRBV28 to TRBJ1-5; 8 bases fit TRBD1. This receptor was identified in a woman in her seventies with acute or convalescent COVID-19. The CDR3 DNA sequence: TGTGCCAGCAGCAGAACAGGGGGAAGCAATCAGCCCCAGCATTTT. This translates into CASSRTGGSNQPQHF.